This T cell receptor (beta chain) was profiled in a study of identical twins (dated by TCRdb to 2015 to 2016). Regarding the research as a whole: To test whether fetal clonotypes persist, the study used deep sequencing on TCR alpha and beta repertoires from monozygotic twins, unrelated adults of various ages, and cord blood. Replicate twin experiments were performed at different times using different library preparation protocols to rule out contamination. The paper's findings and limits, for the study overall: The excess sharing between twins in beta out-of-frame sequences was weaker because fewer shared sequences reduced the signal-to-noise ratio. Abundant cord blood beta clonotypes carried fewer insertions; young adult naive repertoires showed a weaker similar trend, while memory repertoires showed none. Because the same donors could not be followed over many years, the conclusions depended on cross-sectional statistical analysis. In monozygotic twins, recombination models systematically underestimated out-of-frame TCR alpha sharing, but the models matched the sharing seen between unrelated individuals. Compared with coincidental sharing between unrelated individuals, an excess of low generation-probability sequences was observed among out-of-frame TCR alpha sequences shared between twins. Zero-insertion analyses could be partly confounded by invariant T cells such as MAIT and iNKT, although diverse VJ usage argued against such confounding for most clonotypes.

Receptors were amplified or captured by 5' RACE. Reads for this sample came from an Illumina HiSeq 2000. Template switching introduced a universal primer binding site; the final cDNA contained a unique molecular identifier, enabling accurate counting of TCR cDNA molecules. Specific primers in the conserved constant-segment region were used to synthesize first-strand cDNA for the TCR alpha and beta chains. To control for contamination, every cDNA library carried two barcodes: a SMART-Mk sample barcode plus Illumina barcodes. TruSeq adapter sequences and Illumina sample barcodes were added in two successive PCR steps. The Illumina HiSeq platform was used with custom primers to sequence TCR alpha and beta cDNA libraries. For the original study's pipeline: MiGEC processed the raw reads to extract unique molecular identifiers, while MiXCR was used to determine the CDR3 positions. For each individual, recombination models were inferred using an EM algorithm with the repgenHMM and IGoR tools. Shared clonotype analysis was performed with the tcR package in R, normalizing sharing by the product of cloneset sizes. To study raw recombination free of thymic and clonal selection effects, out-of-frame nonproductive sequences were analyzed. TCRdb reprocessed the public reads (quality trimming at Q25 with fastp, clone calling with MiXCR) and kept in-frame beta chains. Duplicate CDR3 protein sequences are folded into a single record with the most common DNA and genes. These V and J calls originate from TCRdb's pipeline instead of the authors' own analysis. For this sample there are about 300,000 distinct CDR3 sequences; over 9% appear just once. Just over 7% of the sample goes to the ten largest clones.

Every donor in the study was a healthy Caucasian. The twin cohort consisted of three pairs of female monozygotic twins, all aged about 18 to 29 years. Positive isolation kits from Invitrogen were used to isolate CD4+ and CD8+ T cell populations. The CDR3 holds 15 amino acids from the cysteine to the phenylalanine. CDR3 DNA only is kept here, 45 bases in frame from base 1. CDR1 and CDR2 are drawn from the germline V gene: MNHEY, SVGEGT. This clonotype was seen a few times. The antigen it binds to is not known. The germline gene is not matched at one end of the junction; a read error may be the cause. Separately, the same data were catalogued under a study of yellow fever vaccine responses in identical twins. The second study reports: The T cell response to vaccination in identical twins was reported by the authors to appear partly convergent and partly personalized. In identical twins, the study followed T cell clones that responded to the vaccine with precision.

The sequence joins TRBV6-2 or TRBV6-3 to TRBJ2-1, and 9 junctional nucleotides match TRBD2. The TCR sequence derives from a woman aged 18-29 years in good health. Input material: CD8+ T cells sorted from blood. CDR3 region: CATSTGSGGVDEQFF. In nucleotide form, the sequence is TGTGCCACCAGTACGGGTAGCGGGGGTGTGGATGAGCAGTTCTTC.